The present T cell receptor beta chain was sequenced within a study of cytomegalovirus exposure and HLA in healthy donors. Regarding this clone: Its antigen is unknown.

In the PCR, 60 Vbeta and 13 Jbeta primers were used. Profiling relied on immunoSEQ multiplex PCR, and the TCRdb table lists in-frame clones only, not all of them. The sample includes 150,000 or so clones, 78% of them seen just once. This CDR3 comprises 16 residues. Germline CDR1 LGHNA, CDR2 YNFKEQ. Trimming cost V 1 base and J 3 bases; bases outside gene matches: 4. Study outcomes and limitations: The presence/absence work took it that sequencing depth was about the same across donors. In an earlier analysis, most TCR beta V segments were productive about 87% or about 30% of the time. With later analysis, a missense DCLRE1C variant became linked to TCR beta V- and J-gene trimming.

Sequenced: PBMCs. The sequence came from a woman aged 40 to 50 in good health and CMV-seronegative. The chain joins TRBV4-2 to TRBJ2-2, with 8 bases that match TRBD2. CDR3 loop: CASSQVGAGDTGELFF. CDR3 nucleotides: TGTGCCAGCAGCCAAGTCGGAGCGGGGGACACCGGGGAGCTGTTTTTT.